This T cell receptor (beta chain) was sequenced during a study of TIL therapy for anti-PD-1-resistant metastatic lung cancer. As for time point: pre-treatment sample, taken before nivolumab and TIL therapy. This was the immunoSEQ v3 assay. Profiling relied on immunoSEQ multiplex PCR, and the TCRdb table lists in-frame clones only, not all of them. In the table there are fewer than 20,000 clones, about four fifths of which are singletons. Trimming removed 5 bases from V and 4 bases from J; junction bases left unmatched: 8. The CDR3 has 16 residues. Germline V gene lookup returns CDR1 SGHVS and CDR2 FNYEAQ.

The V call is TRBV7-6, the J call TRBJ2-1, with 10 bases aligning to TRBD2. Sequenced material: blood, taken at baseline. This receptor was taken from a person between 30 and 80 years old with non-small cell lung cancer. The CDR3 DNA follows: TGTGCCAGCAGCACCGTAGCGGGAGGTCAGTACAATGAGCAGTTCTTC. It specifies CASSTVAGGQYNEQFF.